What follows are 6 T cell receptor beta chains derived from one specimen sequenced in a study of T cell repertoires in cytomegalovirus infection. TCRdb recomputed calls from the reads with MiXCR, one row per CDR3 protein. The sample lists about 130,000 distinct CDR3 sequences, roughly 8.2% occurring once. Sequenced material: PBMCs. These TCRs come from a human donor in good health (CMV status not recorded). Some clones in this sample may be carry-over from other donors' samples.

The chain recombines TRBV20-1 with TRBJ1-5; a weak D match, TRBD1 (5 bases). The V and J ends lost 4 bases and 7 bases respectively, with 14 bases between them. This CDR3 is built from 13 residues. The germline gives CDR1 DFQATT, CDR2 SNEGSKA (reference sequence). CDR3 region: CSAIEGSAQPQHF. The CDR3 DNA follows: TGCAGTGCTATTGAGGGGTCGGCCCAGCCCCAGCATTTT.

The rearrangement joins TRBV5-1 to TRBJ1-4; TRBD1 matches at 7 bases. The V gene's germline CDR1 is SGHRS and CDR2 YFSETQ. J was trimmed by 7 bases and V by 4 bases; bases with no gene match: 13. The CDR3 totals 16 residues. CDR3 in DNA: TGCGCCAGCAGCCCCCGACAGGGCGGTCGGTCTGAAAAACTGTTTTTT. The encoded protein is CASSPRQGGRSEKLFF.

DNA of the CDR3: TGCAGTGCTCAGAACAGGGGTTCAGATACGCAGTATTTT. Protein product: CSAQNRGSDTQYF. This chain links TRBV20-1 with TRBJ2-3, with TRBD1 identical over 7 bases. CDR3 length: 13 amino acids. CDR1 is DFQATT and CDR2 is SNEGSKA in the germline V gene (reference sequence). V was clipped by 5 bases and J by 4 bases; unmatched bases: 6.

This clonotype came up many times. The chain couples TRBV20-1 to TRBJ1-1; 10 nucleotides align to TRBD1. With V trimmed by 6 bases and J by 4 bases, 2 bases remained unmatched. There are 12 residues in the CDR3. Germline-derived CDR1 and CDR2 are DFQATT and SNEGSKA (reference sequence). The chain's CDR3 is CSAGTGVTEAFF. The CDR3 nucleotides read TGCAGTGCCGGGACAGGGGTCACTGAAGCTTTCTTT.

This clonotype occurred many times. The chain employs TRBV10-3 and TRBJ2-7, with 10 bases lining up with TRBD2. The junction had 9 bases not matched to a gene; V was cut back by 3 bases and J by 1 base. The germline gives CDR1 ENHRY, CDR2 SYGVKD. The CDR3 length is 17 residues. CDR3 nucleotide sequence: TGTGCCATCAGTGACCGCCATAGCGGGGGGTATTCCTACGAGCAGTACTTC. As protein: CAISDRHSGGYSYEQYF.

This clonotype was detected ten times or more. The chain joins TRBV7-2 to TRBJ2-7; D is unresolved. Trimming left V 2 bases short and J 6 bases short, with 11 bases between. CDR1 SGHTA and CDR2 FQGNSA come from the germline V gene. This CDR3 spans 13 amino acids. The CDR3 spells CASSLIQSAEQYF. The CDR3 region has the DNA TGTGCCAGCAGCTTAATCCAGTCAGCCGAGCAGTACTTC.